This T cell receptor beta chain stems from a study of shared clonotypes between healthy human individuals. This clone was seen only once. Its antigen is not identified. CDR3 length equals 14 residues. Trimming shortened V by 2 bases and J by 2 bases, and 8 bases separated the two germline ends. Germline V gene lookup returns CDR1 SGHVS and CDR2 FQNEAQ. Original handling: ImmunoSEQ output held junction-only sequences without quality scores, so filtering differed. Assay: immunoSEQ multiplex PCR; the TCRdb copy retains only in-frame clones and omits some. V and J calls and clone size are copied from that table; D and trimming were computed from the DNA. The table lists about 610,000 clones, approximately 97% of them singletons. Study outcomes and limitations: As a rule, naive subsets had a larger estimated richness than memory subsets.

Sample: naive CD4+ T cells sorted from blood. Specified subset: CD45RA+ positively selected. The TCR comes from a young woman in good health. The rearrangement links TRBV7-8 to TRBJ2-3, with D hard to call. In DNA form, the CDR3 reads TGTGCCAGCAGCTTACGCAGATCCACAGATACGCAGTATTTT. Translating it yields CASSLRRSTDTQYF.